Listed below are T cell receptor beta chains from one sample, sequenced in a study of OX40 agonist ivuxolimab in advanced cancers. Generated by immunoSEQ multiplex PCR, the TCRdb table keeps only in-frame clones and is missing some. The sample has 60,000 to 80,000 clones, around 82% seen once; the top ten hold 4% to 4.5%. The material sequenced was CD4+ or CD8+ T cells sorted from blood, taken in a trial of the OX40 agonist ivuxolimab. The receptors shown here come from an adult with an advanced solid tumor such as melanoma, head and neck, liver or kidney cancer. Both conserved end residues are part of each CDR3. The D gene is left open where the match is weak. For some rows the clone size is stated as once, few or many, or as a class when expanded; others skip it.

TGTGCCAGCAGCCGAACATTATCGGGCTACGAGCAGTACTTC	CASSRTLSGYEQYF	NA	NA	TRBV28	TRBJ2-7
TGTGCCAGCAGCCGGGGAACAGGGACTTCAAACTATGGCTACACCTTC	CASSRGTGTSNYGYTF	NA	NA	TRBV4-2	TRBJ1-2
TGTGCCAGCAGGATAACAGGGCTTCACGGCTACACCTTC	CASRITGLHGYTF	NA	NA	TRBV6-5	TRBJ1-2
TGCGCCAGCAGGGGGACAGGGGCCTACTACGAGCAGTACTTC	CASRGTGAYYEQYF	NA	TRBD1	TRBV10-1	TRBJ2-7
TGTGCCAGCCAGGGACTAGCGGCCAATGAGCAGTTCTTC	CASQGLAANEQFF	NA	TRBD2	TRBV6-5	TRBJ2-1
TGTGCCAGCAGTGGACAGACTGGGGCCAACGTCCTGACTTTC	CASSGQTGANVLTF	NA	NA	TRBV2	TRBJ2-6
TGTGCCAGCAGACGGGACGGTAGCAATCAGCCCCAGCATTTT	CASRRDGSNQPQHF	NA	NA	TRBV6-5	TRBJ1-5
TGTGCCAGCAGCGGAGAGGGGACTAGCGGGGGGACAGATACGCAGTATTTT	CASSGEGTSGGTDTQYF	NA	TRBD2	TRBV9	TRBJ2-3
TGTGCCAGCAGCTCCTCAGGGGGGCTTAATGAAAAACTGTTTTTT	CASSSSGGLNEKLFF	NA	TRBD1	TRBV5-4	TRBJ1-4
TGTGCCACCAGCAGAGATCGGGCAGGGGGTAGCTACACCTTC	CATSRDRAGGSYTF	NA	TRBD1	TRBV15	TRBJ1-2
TGTGCCAGCGCCTACGACGGCAGCTATGGCTACACCTTC	CASAYDGSYGYTF	NA	NA	TRBV6-1	TRBJ1-2
TGTGCCAGCAGCTTAAACAGGCCTCCGAATTTTGGGACCCAGTACTTC	CASSLNRPPNFGTQYF	NA	NA	TRBV7-2	TRBJ2-5
TGCGCCAGCAGCTTGCTACCCGGGACAGGGGACGGCTACACCTTC	CASSLLPGTGDGYTF	NA	TRBD1	TRBV5-1	TRBJ1-2
TGCGCCAGCAACCTCCGGACAGGGCGCAATGAGCAGTTCTTC	CASNLRTGRNEQFF	once	TRBD1	TRBV5-1	TRBJ2-1
TGTGCCAGTAGTTCTTCCGGGACAGCGATCTACGAGCAGTACTTC	CASSSSGTAIYEQYF	few	TRBD1	TRBV19	TRBJ2-7
TGTGCCAGCAGCCAAGGGACTAGCGGGGGGGCGGGGAAGGAGACCCAGTACTTC	CASSQGTSGGAGKETQYF	NA	TRBD2	TRBV4-2	TRBJ2-5
TGTGCCAGCCGACTCGAGGCGGTAGGGAAGGACAATGAGCAGTTCTTC	CASRLEAVGKDNEQFF	NA	NA	TRBV2	TRBJ2-1
TGTGCCAGTAGTATGGGCGGGACGTACCAAGAGACCCAGTACTTC	CASSMGGTYQETQYF	NA	NA	TRBV19	TRBJ2-5
TGTGCCAGCACGGGGGGCTACACCTTC	CASTGGYTF	once	NA	TRBV6-6	TRBJ1-2
TGTGCCAGCAGCAGCGGTGAAAAACTGTTTTTT	CASSSGEKLFF	NA	NA	TRBV6-5	TRBJ1-4
TGTGCCAGCAGCTTAGAGGGGGGCAGGAAGCCCCAGCATTTT	CASSLEGGRKPQHF	NA	NA	TRBV7-2	TRBJ1-5
TGCGCCAGCAGCCCGCCGGCCACCGGGGAGCTGTTTTTT	CASSPPATGELFF	once	NA	TRBV5-1	TRBJ2-2
TGTGCCAGCAGTACCGGGATTGGGACAGAGACCCAGTACTTC	CASSTGIGTETQYF	NA	NA	TRBV6-5	TRBJ2-5
TGTGCCAGCAGCTCCGGACAGGGGTCCCAGTTGGAAAAACTGTTTTTT	CASSSGQGSQLEKLFF	NA	TRBD1	TRBV5-4	TRBJ1-4
TGCGCCAGCAGCCAAGGGGACCGGGATCAGCCCCAGCATTTT	CASSQGDRDQPQHF	NA	NA	TRBV4-3	TRBJ1-5
TGTGCCAGTCTTTCGGGGGCCTCCAACTACAATGAGCAGTTCTTC	CASLSGASNYNEQFF	NA	NA	TRBV19	TRBJ2-1
TGTGCCAGCAGCGTAGCCACCGGGACAGGGGAGGGTGGCTACACCTTC	CASSVATGTGEGGYTF	NA	TRBD1	TRBV9	TRBJ1-2
TGTGCCAGCAGCCCTCCCGGCGGTTACAATGAGCAGTTCTTC	CASSPPGGYNEQFF	few	NA	TRBV7-3	TRBJ2-1
TGTGCCAGCAGTGGGACTGCAAGCAATCAGCCCCAGCATTTT	CASSGTASNQPQHF	NA	NA	TRBV6-1	TRBJ1-5
TGTGCCAGCAGCCGACAACGGGGGGCCACAGATACGCAGTATTTT	CASSRQRGATDTQYF	NA	NA	TRBV28	TRBJ2-3
TGTGCCAGCAGTATCAATTCCCTCCGGAACACTGAAGCTTTCTTT	CASSINSLRNTEAFF	few	NA	TRBV6-5	TRBJ1-1
TGTGCCAGCAGGCGACTAGTCGGGGGTCTCACAGATACGCAGTATTTT	CASRRLVGGLTDTQYF	NA	NA	TRBV2	TRBJ2-3
TGTGCCACCAGCAGAGACTCCGGTGGGGCGCTTGACTATGGCTACACCTTC	CATSRDSGGALDYGYTF	NA	NA	TRBV15	TRBJ1-2
TGTGCCAGCTCACCAGAGGGGTCAAGGGACATTCAGTACTTC	CASSPEGSRDIQYF	NA	NA	TRBV18	TRBJ2-4
TGCGCCAGCAGCCAAGGTACCCAGGGGACCGGGGAGCTGTTTTTT	CASSQGTQGTGELFF	once	NA	TRBV4-3	TRBJ2-2
TGTGCCAGCAGCTTAGCCTCTGGAAACACCATATATTTT	CASSLASGNTIYF	NA	NA	TRBV7-8	TRBJ1-3
TGTGCCAGCAGTTTCGGGGTGGGCGGGGGATACACAGATACGCAGTATTTT	CASSFGVGGGYTDTQYF	NA	TRBD2	TRBV27	TRBJ2-3
TGCGCCAGCAGCTTGTGGGCGCCGTACGGCGAAAAACTGTTTTTT	CASSLWAPYGEKLFF	once	NA	TRBV5-1	TRBJ1-4
TGTGCCAGCGGTGACAGGGGGCACGGGGTCACTGAAGCTTTCTTT	CASGDRGHGVTEAFF	NA	TRBD1	TRBV6-1	TRBJ1-1
TGTGCCAGCAGCCCGACAGGGAACAATGAGCAGTTCTTC	CASSPTGNNEQFF	NA	TRBD1	TRBV7-3	TRBJ2-1
TGTGCCAGCTCACAGGGGTCAGATACGCAGTATTTT	CASSQGSDTQYF	NA	NA	TRBV18	TRBJ2-3
TGTGCCAGCAGCTCCCGGGGGGGTGGAAACACCATATATTTT	CASSSRGGGNTIYF	NA	NA	TRBV13	TRBJ1-3
TGTGCCAGCAGTGAATTGACAGATACGCAGTATTTT	CASSELTDTQYF	NA	NA	TRBV6-1	TRBJ2-3
TGTGCCAGCAGCCCAACCGGGACAGGGTCTGGGGCCAACGTCCTGACTTTC	CASSPTGTGSGANVLTF	NA	TRBD1	TRBV2	TRBJ2-6
TGTGCCAGTACCCAAGGGGGTCTCTCCTACAATGAGCAGTTCTTC	CASTQGGLSYNEQFF	NA	NA	TRBV19	TRBJ2-1
TGTGCCAGCTCAGAGTTCCAAATACAGAATGGAAACACCATATATTTT	CASSEFQIQNGNTIYF	NA	NA	TRBV18	TRBJ1-3
TGTGCCAGCAGCGCGGCCGCCGGAGGAGTCTATGGCTACACCTTC	CASSAAAGGVYGYTF	NA	NA	TRBV6-5	TRBJ1-2
TGTGCCAGCTCACAAACGGGACAGGGGGCCTATGGCTACACCTTC	CASSQTGQGAYGYTF	NA	TRBD1	TRBV18	TRBJ1-2
TGTGCCAGCAGCTACACAGGTAGACCTGAAAAACTGTTTTTT	CASSYTGRPEKLFF	NA	NA	TRBV5-1	TRBJ1-4
TGTGCCAGTAGTTGGACGGTCACAGATACGCAGTATTTT	CASSWTVTDTQYF	NA	NA	TRBV19	TRBJ2-3
TGTGCCAGCAATCCTAGGGCCCCCGGGAACACTGAAGCTTTCTTT	CASNPRAPGNTEAFF	NA	NA	TRBV27	TRBJ1-1
TGTGCCAGCAGCTATCCAGGGGGTGACACCGGGGAGCTGTTTTTT	CASSYPGGDTGELFF	NA	TRBD1	TRBV5-4	TRBJ2-2
TGTGCCAGCAGCCAAGCTGCAGATATCGCCAAAAACATTCAGTACTTC	CASSQAADIAKNIQYF	NA	NA	TRBV14	TRBJ2-4
TGTGCCAGCAGACAGGACAGCGAGACCCAGTACTTC	CASRQDSETQYF	NA	NA	TRBV7-2	TRBJ2-5
TGTGCCAGCAGTCGAGCCGTACAGGAGGCCACGGGCTACACCTTC	CASSRAVQEATGYTF	NA	NA	TRBV6-5	TRBJ1-2
TGTGCCAGCAGCTTGCTTTCAGGGGGGTATAATTCACCCCTCCACTTT	CASSLLSGGYNSPLHF	NA	TRBD1	TRBV5-6	TRBJ1-6
TGTGCCATCAGCGACGGGTCCCGGGGGGGAGAGACCCAGTACTTC	CAISDGSRGGETQYF	NA	TRBD2	TRBV10-3	TRBJ2-5
TGTGCCAGCAGTTCGTTCCGGGACAGCCCCACAGATACGCAGTATTTT	CASSSFRDSPTDTQYF	NA	TRBD1	TRBV28	TRBJ2-3
TGTGCCAGCAGCACGGGGACAGGGCCGCCCGGCGGGGAGCTGTTTTTT	CASSTGTGPPGGELFF	NA	TRBD1	TRBV7-3	TRBJ2-2